These 30 T cell receptor beta chains share one sample of origin, sequenced in a study of T-cell reconstitution after alpha-beta-depleted transplantation in children. Unique molecular identifiers were used in preparing the TCRbeta library. TCRdb itself ran the PCR reads through MiXCR, one entry per CDR3 protein. The sample lists nearly 20,000 distinct CDR3 sequences, 13% occurring once. The material sequenced was PBMCs, mostly from graft donor cells, taken 60 days after TCRalphabeta/CD19-depleted stem cell transplant. These receptors all stem from a female patient aged 2-9 years who had a stem cell transplant for congenital amegakaryocytic thrombocytopenia, so the T cells may come from the graft donor.

The chain has TRBV4-2 and TRBJ1-4; D is uncertain. This CDR3 region has 15 residues. Germline CDR1 and CDR2: LGHNA and YNFKEQ. The germline V and J ends were trimmed by 4 bases and 0 bases, with 9 bases remaining between them. CDR3: CASSPKTTTNEKLFF. Written as DNA, the CDR3 is TGTGCCAGCAGCCCGAAGACCACAACTAATGAAAAACTGTTTTTT.

The chain recombines TRBV6-2 or TRBV6-3 with TRBJ1-1; D is unresolved. V lost 0 bases to trimming and J lost 3 bases, with 14 bases between them. Germline CDR1 MNHEY, CDR2 SVGEGT. CDR3 length equals 16 residues. This CDR3 is CASSYSYWRRYTEAFF. CDR3 nucleotides: TGTGCCAGCAGTTACTCGTACTGGCGGAGGTACACTGAAGCTTTCTTT.

The sample holds many counts of this clonotype. V gene TRBV20-1 combines with J gene TRBJ2-1, with 9 positions matching TRBD2. J lost 9 bases, V lost 0 bases, and 9 bases had no gene match. CDR1 is DFQATT and CDR2 is SNEGSKA in the germline V gene (reference sequence). The CDR3 covers 15 residues. The CDR3 nucleotides read TGCAGTGCTAGAGAGTTTGGCGGGAGGGACAGTGAGCAGTTCTTC. Amino acids: CSAREFGGRDSEQFF.

This clonotype was picked up a small number of times. The rearrangement links TRBV30 to TRBJ2-7; the D gene is possibly TRBD2 (6 bases). With 3 bases removed from V and 5 bases from J, the gap between germline ends came to 11 bases. CDR3 length equals 12 residues. Germline CDR1 reads GTSNPN; CDR2 reads SVGIG (reference sequence). The CDR3 region has the DNA TGTGCCTGGAGAAGGGGAGGTCACGAGCAGTACTTC. It specifies CAWRRGGHEQYF.

The table lists this clonotype with many counts. J is TRBJ1-1 and V is TRBV11-2; a possible D gene is TRBD1 (6 bases). The CDR3 is made up of 14 amino acids. Germline lookup yields CDR1 SGHAT and CDR2 FQNNGV. Trimming stripped 1 base from V and 5 bases from J, with 11 bases between. CDR3: CASSLVGGPTEAFF. CDR3 DNA sequence: TGTGCCAGCAGCTTAGTGGGGGGGCCTACTGAAGCTTTCTTT.

This clonotype was counted at least ten times. The chain has TRBV7-8 and TRBJ2-1; 10 positions agree with TRBD2. Germline loops: CDR1 SGHVS, CDR2 FQNEAQ. With 1 base clipped from V and 4 bases from J, the junction kept 4 bases outside the gene matches. The CDR3 totals 16 residues. CDR3: CASSLVLAGGYNEQFF. CDR3 coding DNA: TGTGCCAGCAGCTTAGTGTTAGCGGGGGGTTACAATGAGCAGTTCTTC.

This clonotype was picked up many times. V and J are TRBV4-1 and TRBJ2-1, with a tentative D call TRBD1 (5 bases). V lost 2 bases, J lost 6 bases, and 14 bases lay in between. CDR1 MGHRA and CDR2 YSYEKL come from the germline V gene. This CDR3 spans 15 amino acids. CDR3 amino acids: CASSQSSGNVNEQFF. The CDR3 bases are TGCGCCAGCAGCCAAAGTTCAGGGAACGTCAATGAGCAGTTCTTC.

In its sample, this clonotype was seen many times. The chain has TRBV4-2 and TRBJ2-4; D is uncertain. V was cut by 7 bases and J by 0 bases, with 10 bases left in between. The CDR3 length is 14 residues. The germline CDR1 and CDR2 sequences are LGHNA and YNFKEQ. This CDR3 reads CASIGSIAKNIQYF. The CDR3, as DNA: TGTGCCAGCATAGGGTCTATAGCCAAAAACATTCAGTACTTC.

This clonotype was counted many times. The chain is built from TRBV6-6 and TRBJ2-5, with D tentatively TRBD1 (5 bases). CDR1 MNHNY and CDR2 SVGAGI come from the germline V gene (reference sequence). Deletions cut 5 bases from V and 6 bases from J, with 13 bases between. The CDR3 is 13 amino acids. The CDR3 DNA is TGTGCCAGCAGTGATACAAGGGGTCAGACCCAGTACTTC. Protein: CASSDTRGQTQYF.

As DNA, the CDR3 is TGTGTTAGCAGTGAAGCGCATACTAATTACGAGCAGTACTTC. As protein: CVSSEAHTNYEQYF. The chain is built from TRBV2 and TRBJ2-7; unclear D gene. The CDR3 length is 14 residues. The germline V gene has CDR1 SNHLY and CDR2 FYNNEI.

This clonotype was counted at least ten times. This chain joins TRBV11-1 and TRBJ2-7, with 8 bases identical to TRBD2. CDR3 size: 18 residues. Germline V lookup: CDR1 SGHAT, CDR2 FQDESV (reference sequence). The V segment lost 5 bases and the J segment 3 bases; nucleotides outside the gene matches: 18. CDR3 sequence reads: CASSPRRIGAGGHYEQYF. CDR3 sequence (DNA): TGTGCCAGCAGCCCGCGCCGGATTGGGGCGGGAGGTCACTACGAGCAGTACTTC.

This clonotype was counted many times. The chain carries TRBV27 and TRBJ2-5; perhaps TRBD2 as D (5 bases). In germline, CDR1 is MNHEY, CDR2 SMNVEV (reference sequence). V was clipped by 3 bases and J by 1 base, with 6 bases between them. This CDR3 contains 13 residues. CDR3 nucleotides: TGTGCCAGCAGTTTTCGGGGCCAAGAGACCCAGTACTTC. Protein sequence: CASSFRGQETQYF.

The V call is TRBV7-9, the J call TRBJ1-5; no firm D call. The CDR3 spans 14 residues. V was cut by 5 bases and J by 1 base, with 9 bases left in between. Germline CDR1 SEHNR, CDR2 FQNEAQ (reference sequence). CDR3: CASSLDMSNQPQHF. Here the CDR3 DNA reads TGTGCCAGCAGCCTAGACATGAGCAATCAGCCCCAGCATTTT.

The sample holds many counts of this clonotype. This chain links TRBV20-1 with TRBJ2-5; D is unclear. Germline V gene data show CDR1 as DFQATT and CDR2 as SNEGSKA (reference sequence). The CDR3 spans 11 residues. V was shortened by 0 bases and J by 5 bases, with 4 bases between the two germline ends. DNA for the CDR3: TGCAGTGCTAGAGATCTTGAGACCCAGTACTTC. Translating it yields CSARDLETQYF.

This clonotype has ten or more counts. The chain is built from TRBV5-1 and TRBJ2-1; D is unresolved. Trimming took off 0 bases at V and 10 bases at J, with 11 bases between the two ends. This CDR3 region has 13 residues. Germline CDR1 SGHRS, CDR2 YFSETQ. The CDR3 loop is CASSLELFREQFF. The CDR3 DNA reads as TGCGCCAGCAGCTTGGAGCTTTTTCGGGAGCAGTTCTTC.

This clonotype was recorded at least ten times. This sequence joins TRBV7-2 and TRBJ2-3; TRBD2 is a possible D gene (5 bases). Germline lookup yields CDR1 SGHTA and CDR2 FQGNSA. V lost 10 bases and J 2 bases, leaving 10 bases between the germline ends. This CDR3 region has 12 residues. The CDR3 protein is CATSDSTDTQYF. As DNA, the CDR3 is TGTGCCACTTCGGACTCCACAGATACGCAGTATTTT. The full variable domain, its missing parts supplied by reference TRBV7-2 and TRBJ2-3, is GAGVSQSPSNKVTEKGKDVELRCDPISGHTALYWYRQSLGQGLEFLIYFQGNSAPDKSGLPSDRFSAERTGGSVSTLTIQRTQQEDSAVYLCATSDSTDTQYFGPGTRLTVL.

Comments on this clonotype: An end of the junction differs from the germline gene, which may be a read error. The chain links TRBV11-2 to TRBJ1-6; D gene ambiguous. The CDR3 is made up of 14 amino acids. Germline V lookup: CDR1 SGHAT, CDR2 FQNNGV. Written as DNA, the CDR3 is TGTGCCAGCACCCAAACCATCGGGCCTTTTCCCCTCCCCTTT. Amino acids: CASTQTIGPFPLPF.

This clonotype has ten or more counts. The chain's CDR3 is CATSRDRQGADTQYF. The CDR3 DNA sequence: TGTGCCACCAGCAGAGATCGACAGGGGGCAGATACGCAGTATTTT. The chain uses TRBV15 and TRBJ2-3; the match to TRBD1 covers 9 bases. V lost 0 bases to trimming and J lost 4 bases; unmatched junction nucleotides: 2. Germline lookup yields CDR1 LNHNV and CDR2 YYDKDF (reference sequence). The CDR3 is made up of 15 amino acids.

The chain carries TRBV3-1 and TRBJ1-2, with 7 bases identical to TRBD1. CDR1 is LGHDT, CDR2 YNNKEL, per germline (reference sequence). The CDR3 runs 15 residues. Unmatched junction bases numbered 15, after V lost 10 bases and J lost 4 bases. CDR3 nucleotides: TGTGCCACCTGCCAATCCAGGGACAGCGGCTATGGCTACACCTTC. Translated, it gives CATCQSRDSGYGYTF.

This clonotype was observed at least ten times. The chain carries TRBV20-1 and TRBJ2-7; the match to TRBD2 covers 7 bases. The CDR3 length is 13 residues. V lost 0 bases to trimming and J lost 2 bases; unmatched junction nucleotides: 1. Germline values: CDR1 DFQATT, CDR2 SNEGSKA (reference sequence). CDR3: CSARDLAAYEQYF. The CDR3 nucleotides are TGCAGTGCTAGAGATCTAGCGGCCTACGAGCAGTACTTC.

The CDR3 region is CAWSQPLAKNIQYF. The CDR3 DNA reads TGTGCCTGGTCCCAACCCTTAGCCAAAAACATTCAGTACTTC. The chain carries TRBV30 and TRBJ2-4; D gene uncertain. Looked up from germline, CDR1 is GTSNPN and CDR2 is SVGIG (reference sequence). Trimming stripped 5 bases from V and 0 bases from J, with 11 bases between. The CDR3 sequence is 14 residues long. Using reference TRBV30 and TRBJ2-4 for the parts outside the CDR3, the full variable domain is SQTIHQWPATLVQPVGSPLSLECTVEGTSNPNLYWYRQAAGRGLQLLFYSVGIGQISSEVPQNLSASRPQDRQFILSSKKLLLSDSGFYLCAWSQPLAKNIQYFGAGTRLSVL.

Of note for this clonotype: The junction shows a germline mismatch at one end, possibly a read error. The rearrangement joins TRBV27 to TRBJ1-1; a weak D match, TRBD1 (5 bases). CDR3 length: 10 residues. CDR1 is MNHEY, CDR2 SMNVEV, per germline (reference sequence). CDR3 sequence reads: CTSREEEAFF. DNA of the CDR3: TGCACCAGCAGGGAAGAGGAAGCTTTCTTT.

This clonotype has more than one count but fewer than ten. V and J are TRBV18 and TRBJ2-3, with 10 bases aligning to TRBD2. Germline CDR1 KGHSH, CDR2 LQKENI. V gave up 0 bases and J gave up 4 bases; unmatched junction bases: 1. CDR3 length: 15 amino acids. The CDR3 nucleotides read TGTGCCAGCTCACCACCGCTAGCGGGAGCAGATACGCAGTATTTT. Residues: CASSPPLAGADTQYF.

This clonotype was seen at least ten times. The chain joins TRBV5-1 to TRBJ2-7; tentatively, D is TRBD1 (6 bases). V was cut by 0 bases and J by 3 bases, with 13 bases left in between. The CDR3 loop spans 15 amino acids. Germline loops: CDR1 SGHRS, CDR2 YFSETQ. In nucleotides, the CDR3 is TGCGCCAGCAGCTTGGCAGGGGTCACAAACTACGAGCAGTACTTC. Amino acids: CASSLAGVTNYEQYF.

This clonotype was counted ten times or more. The chain combines TRBV6-1 with TRBJ2-5; D is unclear. V was trimmed by 4 bases and J by 2 bases, leaving 14 bases between them. The CDR3 loop spans 15 amino acids. Per the germline V gene, CDR1 is MNHNS and CDR2 is SASEGT. CDR3 in DNA: TGTGCCAGCAGTGCTCTAAACGCAAGGCAAGAGACCCAGTACTTC. Translating it yields CASSALNARQETQYF.

This clonotype has ten or more counts. The chain joins TRBV20-1 to TRBJ2-1, with 10 bases identical to TRBD2. With V trimmed by 0 bases and J by 7 bases, 15 bases remained unmatched. The CDR3 runs 18 residues. CDR1 is DFQATT, CDR2 SNEGSKA, per germline (reference sequence). The CDR3 reads CSARDPSGSASGWNEQFF. The CDR3 bases are TGCAGTGCTAGAGATCCTAGCGGGAGTGCGTCCGGCTGGAATGAGCAGTTCTTC.

V and J are TRBV27 and TRBJ2-1; possible D gene TRBD1, 6 bases. Germline CDR1 reads MNHEY; CDR2 reads SMNVEV (reference sequence). This CDR3 comprises 17 residues. Trimming cost V 4 bases and J 7 bases, with 23 bases left between them. The CDR3 protein is CASSSHRWDIGQNEQFF. The CDR3 nucleotides read TGTGCCAGCAGTTCCCATCGGTGGGACATAGGGCAAAATGAGCAGTTCTTC.

There are a few counts of this clonotype. This chain uses TRBV7-2 with TRBJ1-1; 8 positions match TRBD1. CDR3 length: 13 amino acids. Germline V gives CDR1 SGHTA, CDR2 FQGNSA. Trimming took 3 bases from V and 4 from J; bases not matched to a gene: 1. The CDR3 DNA sequence: TGTGCCAGCAGCTTTACAGGGGGCACTGAAGCTTTCTTT. This encodes CASSFTGGTEAFF.

This clonotype ranks as medium-sized (0.01 to 0.1%). The genes are TRBV20-1 and TRBJ2-2; possibly TRBD1 or TRBD2 for D (5 bases each). Germline values: CDR1 DFQATT, CDR2 SNEGSKA (reference sequence). The germline V and J ends were trimmed by 0 bases and 4 bases, with 15 bases remaining between them. The CDR3 spans 16 residues. CDR3 residues: CSARDSQRGTTGELFF. CDR3 in DNA: TGCAGTGCTAGAGATTCCCAGCGAGGGACCACCGGGGAGCTGTTTTTT.

This clonotype showed up many times. V usage is TRBV6-1 and J usage is TRBJ2-2; 7 bases match TRBD2. The CDR3 sequence is 14 residues long. CDR1 and CDR2 (germline): MNHNS, SASEGT. The trim removed 5 bases at V and 4 bases at J, leaving 4 bases unmatched. CDR3 amino acids: CASSRLAVTGELFF. The CDR3 DNA is TGTGCCAGCAGTCGCCTAGCGGTCACCGGGGAGCTGTTTTTT.